These T cell receptor beta chains were read from a single sample in a study of T cells after yellow fever vaccination. Using its own MiXCR run on the 5' RACE reads, TCRdb lists one record per CDR3 protein. This repertoire shows a few hundred thousand distinct CDR3 sequences, less than 20% found once; its top ten account for roughly a sixth. Sequenced material: PBMCs, taken around 5 days after the first yellow fever vaccination. These receptors all stem from a man between 18 and 29 years old who received the YFV17D yellow fever vaccine. CDR3s leave out the opening cysteine and the closing phenylalanine or tryptophan. The D gene is left open where the match is weak.

TRBV12-3/TRBV12-4	TRBJ2-1	TRBD1	ASSPRDRGRHSYNEQF
TRBV27	TRBJ2-1	NA	ASSLLPNNEQF
TRBV4-2	TRBJ1-3	NA	ASSQGLSGSGNTIY
TRBV11-1	TRBJ2-1	NA	ASSSSRTDINSYNEQF
TRBV20-1	TRBJ2-3	TRBD1	TWDRGLDTDTQY
TRBV7-2	TRBJ2-3	NA	ASPPMGPTDTQY
TRBV5-6	TRBJ2-1	NA	ASSLVGGGLGNEQF
TRBV5-1	TRBJ2-7	NA	ASSLGAGSSYEQY
TRBV11-2	TRBJ2-5	NA	ASSLVSSSRETQY
TRBV4-3	TRBJ1-6	NA	ASSQDDSSGGSSPLH
TRBV7-2	TRBJ2-1	TRBD2	ASSFWTSGGGNEQF
TRBV7-2	TRBJ1-1	NA	ASSPTRVVNTEAF
TRBV11-3	TRBJ2-1	NA	ASSLYGAGDEQF
TRBV24-1	TRBJ2-2	NA	ATSDRTSVTGELF
TRBV12-3/TRBV12-4	TRBJ1-1	NA	ASSFKGNTEAF
TRBV6-2/TRBV6-3	TRBJ2-1	TRBD2	ASSFIAGNSYNEQF
TRBV9	TRBJ1-2	NA	ASSVVGGNYGYT
TRBV20-1	TRBJ2-7	NA	SAEGPGLPLGEQY
TRBV7-3	TRBJ1-1	NA	ASSLTGQGLTEAF
TRBV15	TRBJ2-3	TRBD2	ATSGVLAASTDTQY
TRBV20-1	TRBJ2-2	TRBD2	SARTSGGQRTGELF
TRBV29-1	TRBJ2-6	NA	SALGVSGANVLT
TRBV12-3/TRBV12-4	TRBJ1-1	NA	ASSTTAGGTEAF
TRBV7-9	TRBJ1-2	TRBD1	ASSPGQGALSGYGYT
TRBV3-1	TRBJ1-1	NA	ASSQTGPSQAF
TRBV6-5	TRBJ1-1	NA	ASSYNAGETEAF
TRBV12-3/TRBV12-4	TRBJ2-2	NA	ASSRTSPNTGELF
TRBV4-1	TRBJ2-3	TRBD1	ASSQNPGQAEDTQY
TRBV7-2	TRBJ2-1	TRBD1	ASSTRQGSYNEQF
TRBV4-3	TRBJ1-6	TRBD1	ASSPTGTGDSPLH
TRBV28	TRBJ2-1	TRBD2	ASNGGAFEQF
TRBV27	TRBJ2-1	TRBD2	ASSFKSGGLNEQF
TRBV7-3	TRBJ2-2	NA	ASSPTGDDTGELF
TRBV20-1	TRBJ1-6	TRBD1	SARVPGTGGGDSPLH
TRBV9	TRBJ1-5	NA	ASSVGTSTGGSNQPQH
TRBV7-2	TRBJ2-6	NA	ASSHQGSSGANVLT
TRBV6-5	TRBJ2-3	TRBD2	ASSNNRLAGGYTDTQY
TRBV9	TRBJ2-5	NA	ASSLGRPFQETQY
TRBV20-1	TRBJ2-1	TRBD2	SASKVAGAYNNEQF
TRBV12-3/TRBV12-4	TRBJ2-5	TRBD2	ASTPSQRGMAQY
TRBV14	TRBJ2-5	TRBD1	ASSQLRTRLEQGVRETQY
TRBV20-1	TRBJ1-1	NA	SARDRAEAF